This T cell receptor beta chain was identified during a study of blood T cell repertoires in COVID-19. Looking at the study overall: Specimens from acute and convalescent COVID-19 originated in the United States, Italy and Spain. Sources were T cells, B-cell-depleted T cells, or PBMCs; the material itself was cDNA or gDNA.

V lost 4 bases, J lost 2 bases, and 6 bases stayed unmatched. This CDR3 is 15 amino acids long. CDR1 is MDHEN and CDR2 is SYDVKM in the germline V gene. This clone was picked up a small number of times. Source study methods: Reference gene primer amplification gave nucleated cell count estimates. TCRdb keeps only in-frame clones here, not all; method: immunoSEQ multiplex PCR. The V and J calls and clone size were taken over from that table, and D and trimming were inferred from the DNA. This sample has about 82,000 clones; about 82% occur once, and the top ten carry over 15%. The sample consisted of peripheral blood. V and J are TRBV28 and TRBJ2-3; 7 bases are a match to TRBD1. The clonotype originates from a man at least 80 years old with active or convalescent COVID-19. The CDR3 DNA reads as TGTGCCAGCAGTTCTCCGGGACAGCCCACAGATACGCAGTATTTT. The encoded protein is CASSSPGQPTDTQYF.